These T cell receptor beta chains were read from a single sample in a study of early T cells in non-severe SARS-CoV-2 infection. TCRdb reprocessed the 5' RACE reads with MiXCR, giving one entry per CDR3 protein. The table records just under 60,000 distinct CDR3 sequences, more than 7% of them present only once. Sequenced: whole blood. These receptors all stem from an adult who was a healthcare worker with PCR-confirmed SARS-CoV-2 infection or an uninfected control (not recorded which). CDR3s include the opening cysteine and the closing phenylalanine or tryptophan.

cdr3_aa: CASSDTDTQYF
j_call: TRBJ2-3
v_call: TRBV18

cdr3_aa: CATSDADSPWTQYF
j_call: TRBJ2-5
v_call: TRBV24-1

cdr3_aa: CASSQELQIGTYEQYF
j_call: TRBJ2-7
v_call: TRBV4-1

cdr3_aa: CASSQDRGDASRGELFF
j_call: TRBJ2-2
v_call: TRBV4-2

cdr3_aa: CASSLKETGELFF
j_call: TRBJ2-2
v_call: TRBV5-1

cdr3_aa: CASSLAPTDTQYF
j_call: TRBJ2-3
v_call: TRBV5-1

cdr3_aa: CASSPPGANEKLFF
j_call: TRBJ1-4
v_call: TRBV6-5

cdr3_aa: CASSWTSSSTDTQYF
j_call: TRBJ2-3
v_call: TRBV7-9

cdr3_aa: CSARLNQGGTEAFF
j_call: TRBJ1-1
v_call: TRBV20-1

cdr3_aa: CASGRGLAGYYEQYF
j_call: TRBJ2-7
v_call: TRBV2

cdr3_aa: CATSDPTSSEQFF
j_call: TRBJ2-1
v_call: TRBV24-1

cdr3_aa: CASSPQGGTEAFF
j_call: TRBJ1-1
v_call: TRBV7-3

cdr3_aa: CASSQNGGSNTGELFF
j_call: TRBJ2-2
v_call: TRBV7-2

cdr3_aa: CASSELGNRQETQYF
j_call: TRBJ2-5
v_call: TRBV6-1

cdr3_aa: CASAGAGETQYF
j_call: TRBJ2-5
v_call: TRBV6-2/TRBV6-3

cdr3_aa: CASSSGRLNTEAFF
j_call: TRBJ1-1
v_call: TRBV5-4

cdr3_aa: CASSGQHRPGYTF
j_call: TRBJ1-2
v_call: TRBV25-1

cdr3_aa: CASSFLPTSGSSYNEQFF
j_call: TRBJ2-1
v_call: TRBV7-6

cdr3_aa: CASSFYDYAGELFF
j_call: TRBJ2-2
v_call: TRBV7-9

cdr3_aa: CASSPLSTSGELFF
j_call: TRBJ2-2
v_call: TRBV7-3

cdr3_aa: CASRVQETYNEQFF
j_call: TRBJ2-1
v_call: TRBV6-6

cdr3_aa: CASSDSYNEQFF
j_call: TRBJ2-1
v_call: TRBV6-1